A single sample is the source of the 26 T cell receptor beta chains below, sequenced in a study of T cell responses to AZD1222 COVID-19 vaccine. Sequenced by immunoSEQ multiplex PCR; TCRdb stores in-frame clones only, minus some. Of around 180,000 clones in the sample, 92% are singletons; the top ten hold 10%. Sequencing was performed on peripheral blood, taken on day 0 of AZD1222 vaccination. Receptor source: an adult in good health.

CDR3 residues: CASSFILRPRDTQYF. The CDR3 region has the DNA TGTGCCAGCAGTTTCATCCTTCGGCCCAGGGATACGCAGTATTTT. The chain uses TRBV28 and TRBJ2-3; D is ambiguous. CDR3 length: 15 amino acids. Germline CDR1 reads MDHEN; CDR2 reads SYDVKM. V dropped 3 bases and J dropped 6 bases, with 16 bases sitting between them. Based on the CDR3 plus reference TRBV28 and TRBJ2-3, the full variable domain is DVKVTQSSRYLVKRTGEKVFLECVQDMDHENMFWYRQDPGLGLRLIYFSYDVKMKEKGDIPEGYSVSREKKERFSLILESASTNQTSMYLCASSFILRPRDTQYFGPGTRLTVL.

The V call is TRBV28, the J call TRBJ2-6, with 8 bases aligning to TRBD1. Looked up from germline, CDR1 is MDHEN and CDR2 is SYDVKM. This CDR3 has 13 residues. The junction had 6 bases not matched to a gene; V was cut back by 4 bases and J by 13 bases. The CDR3, as DNA: TGTGCCAGCAGTTCGGGACAGGCTAGGGTCCTGACTTTC. It specifies CASSSGQARVLTF. Supplemented by reference TRBV28 and TRBJ2-6, the full variable domain reads DVKVTQSSRYLVKRTGEKVFLECVQDMDHENMFWYRQDPGLGLRLIYFSYDVKMKEKGDIPEGYSVSREKKERFSLILESASTNQTSMYLCASSSGQARVLTFGAGSRLTVL.

This sequence joins TRBV27 and TRBJ2-7; TRBD1 might be the D (6 bases). In germline, CDR1 is MNHEY, CDR2 SMNVEV (reference sequence). Trimming pared 5 bases from V and 2 bases from J, leaving 16 bases between. The CDR3 has 15 amino acids. CDR3 protein: CASSPRGSGAYEQYF. In DNA form, the CDR3 reads TGTGCCAGCAGTCCACGAGGGTCAGGGGCCTACGAGCAGTACTTC.

CDR3 sequence: CASSLNRGQSLFF. In DNA form, the CDR3 reads TGTGCCAGTAGTCTCAACAGGGGACAGAGTCTGTTTTTT. The chain has TRBV19 and TRBJ1-4, with 7 nucleotides matching TRBD1. CDR3 size: 13 residues. Germline CDR1 and CDR2: LNHDA and SQIVND (reference sequence). J gave up 14 bases and V 5 bases, and 11 bases lay outside the gene matches.

This chain uses TRBV6-5 with TRBJ2-1; no firm D call. Germline assignment: CDR1 MNHEY and CDR2 SVGAGI. V lost 0 bases, J lost 5 bases, and 8 bases lay in between. This CDR3 region has 14 residues. The CDR3 is CASSYSMINNEQFF. The CDR3 DNA reads TGTGCCAGCAGTTACTCGATGATTAACAATGAGCAGTTCTTC.

The CDR3 nucleotides read TGCGCCAGCAGCCAAGTAAGGACAGGGCGAGCGAACACCGGGGAGCTGTTTTTT. Amino acid sequence: CASSQVRTGRANTGELFF. The chain recombines TRBV4-1 with TRBJ2-2; 8 bases align to TRBD1. Germline V gene sequence: CDR1 MGHRA, CDR2 YSYEKL. The CDR3 has 18 amino acids. The V gene end was trimmed by 1 base and the J gene end by 0 bases; junction bases not matched to a gene: 7.

The table lists this clone with a count of one. The rearrangement joins TRBV7-2 to TRBJ2-7; 7 bases line up with TRBD1. Germline values: CDR1 SGHTA, CDR2 FQGNSA. The CDR3 is made up of 16 amino acids. V shed 5 bases, J shed 4 bases, and the junction held 14 bases outside the gene matches. CDR3: CASSPAGTVVGYEQYV. In DNA, the CDR3 is TGTGCCAGCAGCCCCGCCGGGACAGTGGTCGGGTACGAGCAGTACGTC.

DNA of the CDR3: TGTGCCAGTAGTGGAACGGACAGATATAATGAAAAACTGTTTTTT. Amino acid sequence: CASSGTDRYNEKLFF. The chain has TRBV19 and TRBJ1-4; tentative D call: TRBD1 (6 bases). From germline, CDR1 is LNHDA and CDR2 SQIVND (reference sequence). The V gene lost 5 bases and the J gene lost 4 bases, with 14 bases spanning the gap. The CDR3 spans 15 residues.

The chain couples TRBV3-1 (or the pseudogene TRBV3-2) to TRBJ2-5; a weak D match, TRBD2 (6 bases). V lost 1 base, J lost 7 bases, and 10 bases lay in between. The germline V gene has CDR1 LGHDT and CDR2 YNNKEL (reference sequence). This CDR3 is 13 amino acids long. The CDR3 coding sequence is TGTGCCAGCAGCCAAGGGGGGGAAGGGACCCAGTACTTC. It yields the protein CASSQGGEGTQYF.

The CDR3 loop is CASSQGTAGHEQFF. CDR3 DNA: TGTGCCAGCAGCCAAGGGACAGCGGGCCATGAGCAGTTCTTC. The genes are TRBV3-1 (or the pseudogene TRBV3-2) and TRBJ2-1; either TRBD1 or TRBD2 may fit D (6 bases each). V lost 1 base, J lost 8 bases, and 12 bases lay in between. CDR1 and CDR2 (germline): LGHDT, YNNKEL (reference sequence). The CDR3 is 14 residues long.

The rearrangement joins TRBV30 to TRBJ1-1; 9 bases fit TRBD1. The V segment lost 0 bases and the J segment 10 bases; nucleotides outside the gene matches: 9. Germline CDR1 is GTSNPN and CDR2 is SVGIG (reference sequence). This CDR3 spans 14 amino acids. The CDR3 DNA is TGTGCCTGGAGTGTAGTTACAGGGGGCTTGGGAGCTTTCTTT. Protein sequence: CAWSVVTGGLGAFF.

The chain combines TRBV18 with TRBJ1-1, with D possibly TRBD1 on 5 matching bases. The germline V gene encodes CDR1 KGHSH and CDR2 LQKENI. The CDR3 has 16 amino acids. The ends were cut back, 2 bases at V and 3 bases at J, with 16 bases in the middle. The CDR3 protein is CASSPIGGSMDTEAFF. CDR3 nucleotides: TGTGCCAGCTCACCAATTGGGGGGAGCATGGACACTGAAGCTTTCTTT.

The genes are TRBV7-9 and TRBJ1-1; D remains unclear. CDR1 and CDR2 (germline): SEHNR, FQNEAQ (reference sequence). The CDR3 consists of 12 residues. V gave up 5 bases and J gave up 8 bases, with 12 bases separating them. The CDR3 reads CASSNRPQEAFF. The CDR3 DNA reads as TGTGCCAGCAGCAACCGACCGCAAGAAGCTTTCTTT.

The DNA of the CDR3 is TGTGCCAGCCGGGCACTTACAGCGAACACTGAAGCTTTCTTT. Residues: CASRALTANTEAFF. This chain joins TRBV18 and TRBJ1-1; D unresolved. V lost 8 bases and J 1 base, leaving 14 bases between the germline ends. Germline V gene sequence: CDR1 KGHSH, CDR2 LQKENI. This CDR3 is built from 14 residues. The entire variable domain, with the rest obtained from reference TRBV18 and TRBJ1-1, is as follows: NAGVMQNPRHLVRRRGQEARLRCSPMKGHSHVYWYRQLPEEGLKFMVYLQKENIIDESGMPKERFSAEFPKEGPSILRIQQVVRGDSAAYFCASRALTANTEAFFGQGTRLTVV.

J is TRBJ1-1 and V is TRBV6-5, with 7 bases fitting TRBD1. This CDR3 contains 15 residues. From germline, CDR1 is MNHEY and CDR2 SVGAGI. J lost 5 bases, V lost 5 bases, and 11 bases had no gene match. The CDR3 region is CASSPQRGPGTEAFF. The CDR3, as DNA: TGTGCCAGCAGTCCGCAGAGGGGGCCGGGGACTGAAGCTTTCTTT.

The chain has TRBV24-1 and TRBJ2-1; 7 bases are a match to TRBD1. This CDR3 has 15 amino acids. V lost 9 bases, J lost 3 bases, and 10 bases stayed unmatched. Germline V gives CDR1 KGHDR, CDR2 SFDVKD. CDR3 residues: CATGNRGGSYNEQFF. Written as DNA, the CDR3 is TGTGCCACCGGAAACAGGGGTGGTAGCTACAATGAGCAGTTCTTC.

The chain couples TRBV19 to TRBJ2-2; possible D gene TRBD2, 5 bases. Germline CDR1 reads LNHDA; CDR2 reads SQIVND (reference sequence). V shed 4 bases and J shed 4 bases, with 22 bases lying between them. The CDR3 sequence is 18 residues long. The CDR3 DNA is TGTGCCAGTAGTAGGGGAGCGCCCGTAAAACCGTCCACCGGGGAGCTGTTTTTT. It specifies CASSRGAPVKPSTGELFF.

V usage is TRBV28 and J usage is TRBJ1-3; D is undetermined. V lost 4 bases to trimming and J lost 3 bases, with 10 bases between them. CDR1 is MDHEN and CDR2 is SYDVKM in the germline V gene. This CDR3 is 14 amino acids long. In DNA form, the CDR3 reads TGTGCCAGCAGTTCTCGGTTGCTTGGAAACACCATATATTTT. Protein sequence: CASSSRLLGNTIYF.

The chain employs TRBV18 and TRBJ1-4; D unclear. V dropped 4 bases and J dropped 2 bases, with 14 bases sitting between them. CDR3 length equals 16 residues. Germline V gives CDR1 KGHSH, CDR2 LQKENI. The CDR3 nucleotides are TGTGCCAGCTCACAATCTCGGACTGCGACTAATGAAAAACTGTTTTTT. Its translation: CASSQSRTATNEKLFF.

V is TRBV19 and J is TRBJ1-4, with D perhaps matching TRBD1 (6 bases). The CDR3 has 16 residues. Germline values: CDR1 LNHDA, CDR2 SQIVND (reference sequence). Trimming left V 4 bases short and J 8 bases short, with 20 bases between. The CDR3 spells CASSSPRGTSREKLFF. CDR3 coding DNA: TGTGCCAGTAGTAGTCCCAGGGGCACTAGTCGAGAAAAACTGTTTTTT.

This chain joins TRBV7-9 and TRBJ1-5; D is possibly TRBD1 (5 bases). Trimming shortened V by 5 bases and J by 9 bases, and 14 bases separated the two germline ends. The germline gives CDR1 SEHNR, CDR2 FQNEAQ (reference sequence). This CDR3 has 13 amino acids. CDR3 bases: TGTGCCAGCAGCCCCCGAGGGGCAGGGCCCCAGCATTTT. It encodes CASSPRGAGPQHF. Full variable domain (missing parts from reference TRBV7-9 and TRBJ1-5): DTGVSQNPRHKITKRGQNVTFRCDPISEHNRLYWYRQTLGQGPEFLTYFQNEAQLEKSRLLSDRFSAERPKGSFSTLEIQRTEQGDSAMYLCASSPRGAGPQHFGDGTRLSIL.

The chain recombines TRBV18 with TRBJ1-2; the D gene is possibly TRBD1 (6 bases). CDR3 length equals 14 residues. Trimming stripped 3 bases from V and 4 bases from J, with 12 bases between. Looked up from germline, CDR1 is KGHSH and CDR2 is LQKENI. Written as DNA, the CDR3 is TGTGCCAGCTCACCCACAGGGATCCGCTATGGCTACACCTTC. Protein sequence: CASSPTGIRYGYTF.

The chain combines TRBV6-5 with TRBJ2-2; D may be TRBD1 (6 bases). The CDR3 runs to 14 residues. The germline gives CDR1 MNHEY, CDR2 SVGAGI. Trimming pared 4 bases from V and 4 bases from J, leaving 10 bases between. The CDR3 sequence is CASSSGQLTGELFF. The CDR3 DNA sequence: TGTGCCAGCAGTTCCGGACAGCTCACCGGGGAGCTGTTTTTT.

The chain has TRBV5-6 and TRBJ1-5; no clear D. The germline CDR1 and CDR2 sequences are SGHDT and YYEEEE. V was shortened by 0 bases and J by 5 bases, with 9 bases between the two germline ends. The CDR3 is made up of 14 amino acids. CDR3 sequence (DNA): TGTGCCAGCAGCTTGGGCCAGGCCTATCAGCCCCAGCATTTT. It is translated as CASSLGQAYQPQHF.

The table lists this clone with a count of one. The chain links TRBV9 to TRBJ2-1; 8 nucleotides line up with TRBD2. Germline V gene data show CDR1 as SGDLS and CDR2 as YYNGEE. The V and J ends lost 4 bases and 7 bases, in that order; junction bases with no gene match: 13. The CDR3 consists of 16 residues. CDR3 DNA: TGTGCCAGCAGCCCAGAGGGCGGGGGGTTTTATAATGAGCAGTTCTTC. Its protein is CASSPEGGGFYNEQFF.

The chain is built from TRBV10-3 and TRBJ2-1; D possibly corresponds to TRBD2 (5 bases). Trimming removed 1 base from V and 4 bases from J, with 8 bases in between. CDR1 and CDR2 (germline): ENHRY, SYGVKD. This CDR3 is built from 14 residues. The CDR3 nucleotides read TGTGCCATCAGTGAGTGGAGCGGTTACAATGAGCAGTTCTTC. This codes for CAISEWSGYNEQFF.